This T cell receptor (beta chain) was recorded in a study of blood T cell repertoires in COVID-19. V lost 4 bases, J lost 7 bases, and 8 bases lay in between. Germline V gene data show CDR1 as LNHDA and CDR2 as SQIVND (reference sequence). The length of the CDR3 is 12 residues. Measured with immunoSEQ multiplex PCR; TCRdb has only the in-frame clones, and not every one. The data contain approximately 71,000 clones, approximately 85% of them singletons. The clonotype was recovered from a human donor in a cohort sampled during active COVID-19. The chain is built from TRBV19 and TRBJ1-5; weak D call: TRBD1 (5 bases). Material for sequencing was peripheral blood. Here the CDR3 reads CASSRKGQPQHF. The CDR3 nucleotides are TGTGCCAGTAGTAGGAAGGGGCAGCCCCAGCATTTT.